What follows is one T cell receptor beta chain and its context. Its antigen is currently unknown. The data derive from a study of cytomegalovirus exposure and HLA in healthy donors. Study observations and caveats: Many donors carried some public TCRs, although rarity characterized most TCR sequences. Overall, some 160 TCR beta chains were annotated as cytomegalovirus-associated.

This table comes from immunoSEQ multiplex PCR, and its TCRdb copy is limited to in-frame clones, with some not included. The sample yields 60,000 to 70,000 clones, 80% to 95% seen once. This TCR was recovered from a man in his late teens or twenties in good health and CMV-seropositive. The material sequenced was PBMCs.

The CDR3 DNA follows: TGTGCCAGCAGCTTAAGGCAGGCGCCTAATCAGCCCCAGCATTTT. It encodes CASSLRQAPNQPQHF. The rearrangement uses TRBV11-2 and TRBJ1-5, with D unclear. This CDR3 comprises 15 residues. CDR1 SGHAT and CDR2 FQNNGV come from the germline V gene. V shed 2 bases and J shed 4 bases, with 12 bases lying between them.